A single sample is the source of the 11 T cell receptor beta chains below, sequenced in a study of human T cells and chemical hapten exposure. TCRdb re-derived calls from the RACE reads in MiXCR, one entry per CDR3 protein. Among roughly 200,000 distinct CDR3 sequences listed, 20% to 25% were seen once. Noted time point: patch test 1, 2 weeks after DPC sensitization. Treatment noted: therapeutic diphenylcyclopropenone sensitization with weekly scalp DPC. The material was whole blood, obtained in connection with sensitization to the hapten diphenylcyclopropenone (DPC). Receptors originate from a woman in her forties or fifties with alopecia areata. Some clones in this sample may be carry-over from other donors' samples.

This CDR3 is CASDRASSYEQYF. CDR3 bases: TGTGCCAGCGACAGGGCCAGCTCCTACGAGCAGTACTTC. The chain is built from TRBV6-1 and TRBJ2-7; the match to TRBD1 covers 7 bases. This CDR3 has 13 residues. Germline V gene lookup returns CDR1 MNHNS and CDR2 SASEGT. J was trimmed by 0 bases and V by 8 bases; bases with no gene match: 4.

This clonotype was observed a handful of times. The chain couples TRBV5-1 to TRBJ2-2; no firm D call. The germline V gene encodes CDR1 SGHRS and CDR2 YFSETQ. The length of the CDR3 is 14 residues. Trimming removed 0 bases at V and 3 bases at J, with 6 bases between. CDR3 coding DNA: TGCGCCAGCAGCTTGGAGCCAGACACCGGGGAGCTGTTTTTT. Translating it yields CASSLEPDTGELFF.

This clonotype has only a few counts. V usage is TRBV12-3 or TRBV12-4 and J usage is TRBJ2-1; 7 nucleotides match TRBD1. The CDR3 is made up of 15 amino acids. The V segment lost 6 bases and the J segment 6 bases; nucleotides outside the gene matches: 11. CDR3 loop: CASSAGQDGLNEQFF. The CDR3 DNA reads as TGTGCCAGCAGCGCCGGACAGGACGGACTCAATGAGCAGTTCTTC.

The V gene is TRBV25-1, the J gene TRBJ2-6; D is perhaps TRBD2 (6 bases). The V end was cut by 1 base, the J end by 2 bases, with 12 bases between. Germline CDR1 and CDR2: MGHDK and SYGVNS. CDR3 length: 17 residues. CDR3 residues: CASSESRGGTGANVLTF. CDR3 in DNA: TGTGCCAGCAGTGAATCCCGAGGAGGGACTGGGGCCAACGTCCTGACTTTC.

This clonotype was picked up a small number of times. This chain joins TRBV7-9 and TRBJ2-1, with TRBD2 identical over 10 bases. This CDR3 comprises 15 residues. CDR1 is SEHNR, CDR2 FQNEAQ, per germline (reference sequence). V dropped 3 bases and J dropped 9; count of bases not matched to a gene: 8. In DNA, the CDR3 is TGTGCCAGCAGCTTCGGTAGCGGGAGGATCCCTGAGCAGTTCTTC. Translation gives CASSFGSGRIPEQFF.

In this sample, this clonotype turned up a few times. This chain connects TRBV20-1 to TRBJ2-1, with 7 positions matching TRBD2. The CDR3 length is 16 residues. V shed 3 bases, J shed 0 bases, and the junction held 8 bases outside the gene matches. Per the germline V gene, CDR1 is DFQATT and CDR2 is SNEGSKA (reference sequence). CDR3 sequence (DNA): TGCAGTGCTAGGGGTACGGCGGGAGTCTCCTACAATGAGCAGTTCTTC. This gives the protein CSARGTAGVSYNEQFF.

This clonotype was seen more than once but under ten times. This rearrangement joins TRBV29-1 to TRBJ2-7; D is uncertain. Germline V lookup: CDR1 SQVTM, CDR2 ANQGSEA. Trimming cost V 7 bases and J 4 bases, with 11 bases left between them. The CDR3 has 11 amino acids. CDR3 coding DNA: TGCAGCGGATTAGGTGCGTACGAGCAGTACTTC. Residues: CSGLGAYEQYF.

This clonotype was seen only a few times. The V call is TRBV20-1, the J call TRBJ2-3; D perhaps matches TRBD1 (5 bases). V gave up 5 bases and J gave up 0 bases, with 15 bases separating them. The CDR3 totals 15 residues. Germline V gives CDR1 DFQATT, CDR2 SNEGSKA (reference sequence). CDR3 sequence: CSAPSAGSSTDTQYF. In DNA, the CDR3 is TGCAGTGCTCCCAGCGCAGGGTCGAGCACAGATACGCAGTATTTT.

V is TRBV6-5 and J is TRBJ2-3; a possible D gene is TRBD2 (5 bases). Germline assignment: CDR1 MNHEY and CDR2 SVGAGI. V shed 10 bases and J shed 4 bases, with 6 bases lying between them. The CDR3 sequence is 10 residues long. CDR3 DNA: TGTGCCACCGGGGCAGATACGCAGTATTTT. This translates into CATGADTQYF.

This clonotype has more than one count but fewer than ten. This rearrangement joins TRBV6-2 or TRBV6-3 to TRBJ2-1, with 8 bases lining up with TRBD2. The CDR3 length is 16 residues. J was trimmed by 4 bases and V by 4 bases; bases with no gene match: 9. CDR1 MNHEY and CDR2 SVGEGT come from the germline V gene. DNA for the CDR3: TGTGCCAGCAGTTCCCTGAGCGGGAGAACATACAATGAGCAGTTCTTC. Its translation: CASSSLSGRTYNEQFF.

The chain links TRBV5-1 to TRBJ2-3, with 12 bases matching TRBD2. This CDR3 has 17 residues. From germline, CDR1 is SGHRS and CDR2 YFSETQ. With 5 bases clipped from V and 4 bases from J, the junction kept 11 bases outside the gene matches. In DNA, the CDR3 is TGCGCCAGCAGTGCCGGACTAGCGGGGATCTTCCCAGATACGCAGTATTTT. Translating gives CASSAGLAGIFPDTQYF.